This T cell receptor beta chain came from a study of blood T cell repertoires in COVID-19 (dated by TCRdb to the early 2020s). Notes on the research overall: Samples from collaborators originated in the United States, Italy and Spain and spanned both the acute and convalescent phases of COVID-19. The prospective study material was composed of cDNA or gDNA derived from T cells, B-cell-depleted T cells, or PBMCs. The dataset comprised deeply sampled blood TCRbeta repertoires from subjects exposed to, actively infected with, or recovered from COVID-19. The repertoires were released in a freely available public database intended as a resource for research on the immune response to SARS-CoV-2. The samples were drawn from two sources: the first 160 participants of the ongoing ImmuneRACE study, and 1,254 subjects contributed by 6 global collaborators. Nearly every sample came with metadata listing a de-identified subject ID, COVID-19 status, age in years and sex. HLA class I and class II types, where available, came from metadata supplied by the sample provider rather than from assay-based typing.

Collaborating institutions collected whole blood in K2EDTA tubes following their own protocols. For TCRbeta analysis, collaborator samples were shipped as frozen whole blood, as isolated PBMCs, or as DNA extracted from either sample type. Trimming removed 4 bases from V and 5 bases from J; the gene matches leave 13 bases unexplained. The CDR3 sequence holds 16 residues, the cysteine and phenylalanine included. CDR3 DNA is the only sequence kept; it has 48 bases, read in frame from the first base. The germline V gene supplies CDR1 MDHEN and CDR2 SYDVKM. TCRbeta CDR3 regions were amplified from genomic DNA using the immunoSEQ Assay, a bias-controlled multiplex PCR. For the original study's pipeline: Nucleated cell counts per sample were estimated from amplification of reference gene primers within the assay. To quantify the absolute abundance of each unique TCRbeta CDR3 rearrangement, sequence reads were collapsed and filtered. For each sample, productive Simpson clonality was calculated as the square root of Simpson's diversity index across productive rearrangements. TCRdb re-hosts the immuneACCESS table, in-frame sequences only. Its copies lack some clones; in the studies checked, an unresolved V gene accounts for under half of them, and the cause for the rest is not known. V and J calls and clone size are as listed in that table; D and trimming were resolved from the DNA. Within this sample are about 79,000 clones, with 70% to 90% of them counted one time only. The ten largest clones take up approximately 4.2% of the sample.

Paper-wide results and their limitations: How much clinical and demographic metadata was included differed by source and by participant, and the metadata was provided uncurated.

On this clone: The specificity of this receptor is unknown. Base quality data are lacking; no much larger clone is found one base away.

The specimen sequenced was peripheral blood. The chain is encoded by TRBV28 joined to TRBJ1-2, with TRBD1 matching 7 junction bases. The TCR sequence derives from a man between 50 and 59 years old with active COVID-19. CDR3 protein: CASSSYRMTGQYGYTF. Here is the DNA: TGTGCCAGCAGTTCTTATAGGATGACAGGGCAATATGGCTACACCTTC.